This TCR beta chain was documented in a study of shared clonotypes between healthy human individuals. General study points: On the whole, naive subsets had larger estimated richness than memory subsets had. With four donors compared, 4.5% to 6.5% of naive CD4 clonotypes were shared.

Naive CD4+ cells were CD45RA-selected; the remaining cells were memory. As for this clone: Its cognate antigen is unknown.

Germline V gene data show CDR1 as SGHRS and CDR2 as YFSETQ. The CDR3 consists of 14 residues. The V gene lost 3 bases and the J gene lost 5 bases, with 12 bases spanning the gap. For each subset, genomic DNA was distributed in equal portions over several immunoSEQ plates. The table came from immunoSEQ multiplex PCR; TCRdb's copy has only in-frame clones and leaves some out. This sample has roughly 1,500,000 clones, with around 98.5% found just once. The J gene is TRBJ2-1, the V gene TRBV5-1; D is unclear. This TCR was sampled from a man aged 25-45 years in good health. Specimen: naive CD4+ T cells sorted from blood. Subset reported: CD45RA+ positively selected. CDR3 bases: TGCGCCAGCAGCTCCAATCAGGTAAACAATGAGCAGTTCTTC. Encoded protein: CASSSNQVNNEQFF.